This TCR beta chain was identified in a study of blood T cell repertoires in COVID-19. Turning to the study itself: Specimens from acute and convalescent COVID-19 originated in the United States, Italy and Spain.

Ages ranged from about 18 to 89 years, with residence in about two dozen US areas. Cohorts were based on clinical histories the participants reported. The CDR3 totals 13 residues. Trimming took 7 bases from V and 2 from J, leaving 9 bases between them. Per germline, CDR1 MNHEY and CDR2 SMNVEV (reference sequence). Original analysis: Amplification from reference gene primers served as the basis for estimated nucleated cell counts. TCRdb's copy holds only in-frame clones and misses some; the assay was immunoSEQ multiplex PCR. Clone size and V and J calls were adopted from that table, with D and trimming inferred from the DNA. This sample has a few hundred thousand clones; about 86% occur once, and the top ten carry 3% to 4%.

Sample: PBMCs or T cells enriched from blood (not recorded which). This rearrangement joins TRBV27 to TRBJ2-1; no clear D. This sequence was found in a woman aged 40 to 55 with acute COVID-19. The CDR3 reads CASMGVTYNEQFF. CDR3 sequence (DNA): TGTGCCAGCATGGGCGTGACCTACAATGAGCAGTTCTTC.